The 24 T cell receptor beta chains in this list originate from one sample, sequenced in a study of blood T cells in healthy people across ages. For the second PCR, which ran for roughly 6 to 11 cycles, a sample-barcoded 5' primer and a J-beta primer mix were used. TCRdb reprocessed the 5' RACE reads with MiXCR, giving one entry per CDR3 protein. The table includes around 620,000 distinct CDR3 sequences, roughly 28% detected once. The material sequenced was blood. The receptors were gathered from a woman between 65 and 79 years old in good health.

The CDR3 nucleotides read TGTGCCAGCAGCGTAGATGGTAACTATGGCTACACCTTC. Translating gives CASSVDGNYGYTF. V and J are TRBV9 and TRBJ1-2, with unresolved D. The germline V and J ends were trimmed by 0 bases and 1 base, with 4 bases remaining between them. The germline V gene has CDR1 SGDLS and CDR2 YYNGEE. The CDR3 runs 13 residues.

The chain has TRBV4-3 and TRBJ1-2; TRBD1 might be the D (6 bases). Germline V lookup: CDR1 LGHNA, CDR2 YSLEER. The CDR3 covers 15 residues. Trimming stripped 5 bases from V and 4 bases from J, with 17 bases between. The CDR3 DNA is TGCGCCAGCAGCGTTACTTCCGGGACACGCTATGGCTACACCTTC. Protein sequence: CASSVTSGTRYGYTF.

V usage is TRBV7-9 and J usage is TRBJ2-4, with D perhaps TRBD1 (5 bases). This CDR3 is built from 14 residues. The germline V and J ends were trimmed by 7 bases and 8 bases, with 18 bases remaining between them. Germline CDR1 reads SEHNR; CDR2 reads FQNEAQ (reference sequence). CDR3 nucleotides: TGTGCCAGCACGTCGCGAAGGGGTCGGGACATTCAGTACTTC. This sequence encodes CASTSRRGRDIQYF.

Only a few counts were recorded for this clonotype. The chain links TRBV2 to TRBJ1-4; D is uncertain. This CDR3 spans 12 amino acids. Germline V CDR1 and CDR2: SNHLY, FYNNEI. Trimming took 6 bases from V and 13 from J, leaving 15 bases between them. The CDR3 DNA is TGTGCCAGCAGAGGGTCAGTGGACGGACTGTTTTTT. This gives the protein CASRGSVDGLFF.

There are a few counts of this clonotype. This chain joins TRBV21-1 and TRBJ2-5; the DNA was not compared with TRBD2, the D call given in the table. The J call is uncertain, as TRBJ2-7 better fits the DNA end. TRBV21-1 is described as a pseudogene. The CDR3 spans 15 residues. CDR3 sequence (DNA): TGTGCCAGCAGCAGGACTAACGGATTCTCCTACGAGCAGTACTTC. Translated, it gives CASSRTNGFSYEQYF.

The table lists this clonotype with a few counts. The rearrangement links TRBV4-1 to TRBJ2-7; TRBD1 agrees at 9 bases. CDR3 length: 15 amino acids. CDR1 is MGHRA, CDR2 YSYEKL, per germline. V was clipped by 4 bases and J by 1 base; unmatched bases: 5. The CDR3 is CASSRDRGSSYEQYF. CDR3 nucleotides: TGCGCCAGCAGCCGCGACAGGGGGTCTTCCTACGAGCAGTACTTC.

Worth noting for this clonotype: Relative to the germline gene, one junction end is altered; a read error may explain this. V and J are TRBV7-9 and TRBJ2-5; TRBD1 might be the D (5 bases). Germline CDR1 is SEHNR and CDR2 is FQNEAQ (reference sequence). CDR3 length: 16 residues. CDR3: CASGLGIPGYQETQYF. The CDR3 nucleotides read TGTGCCAGCGGCTTAGGAATACCAGGGTACCAAGAGACCCAGTACTTC.

This clonotype was detected a few times. V and J are TRBV20-1 and TRBJ1-1, with no clear D. The CDR3 loop spans 13 amino acids. Trimming removed 5 bases from V and 4 bases from J, with 14 bases in between. Per germline, CDR1 DFQATT and CDR2 SNEGSKA (reference sequence). DNA for the CDR3: TGCAGTGCTGGCGCGGCTGAGGGCACTGAAGCTTTCTTT. Its protein is CSAGAAEGTEAFF.

This clonotype showed up just a few times. The V and J genes are TRBV5-1 and TRBJ1-5; 7 bases fit TRBD1. Germline V gene sequence: CDR1 SGHRS, CDR2 YFSETQ. With 4 bases clipped from V and 4 bases from J, the junction kept 5 bases outside the gene matches. The CDR3 is 14 amino acids. CDR3 amino acids: CASSTGTANQPQHF. DNA for the CDR3: TGCGCCAGCAGCACCGGGACAGCAAATCAGCCCCAGCATTTT.

The chain employs TRBV12-3 or TRBV12-4 and TRBJ1-4; 8 bases map to TRBD1. The CDR3 extends over 15 amino acids. Trimming took 2 bases from V and 13 from J; bases not matched to a gene: 12. CDR3 protein: CASSLMAGQGNGLFF. As DNA, the CDR3 is TGTGCCAGCAGTTTAATGGCCGGACAGGGAAACGGACTGTTTTTT.

V is TRBV20-1 and J is TRBJ2-6; no reliable D call. Germline V gene lookup returns CDR1 DFQATT and CDR2 SNEGSKA (reference sequence). V was trimmed by 3 bases and J by 0 bases, leaving 6 bases between them. The CDR3 sequence is 14 residues long. CDR3 sequence (DNA): TGCAGTGCTAGTACTTCCTCTGGGGCCAACGTCCTGACTTTC. It is translated as CSASTSSGANVLTF.

The J gene is TRBJ2-7, the V gene TRBV29-1; 9 bases map to TRBD1. Trimming cost V 6 bases and J 6 bases; bases outside gene matches: 12. The CDR3 loop spans 14 amino acids. Germline CDR1 reads SQVTM; CDR2 reads ANQGSEA. CDR3 sequence: CSVNPGQGRSEQYF. For the CDR3, the DNA is TGCAGCGTGAACCCTGGACAGGGGAGGAGCGAGCAGTACTTC.

This chain uses TRBV20-1 with TRBJ2-3, with D maybe TRBD2 (6 bases). Germline CDR1 DFQATT, CDR2 SNEGSKA (reference sequence). With 8 bases removed from V and 2 bases from J, the gap between germline ends came to 14 bases. The CDR3 is made up of 13 amino acids. CDR3 in amino acids: CSTTGVATDTQYF. The CDR3 DNA reads as TGCAGTACCACGGGGGTGGCCACAGATACGCAGTATTTT.

At least ten counts were recorded for this clonotype. This chain links TRBV11-2 with TRBJ2-5; 9 bases map to TRBD2. This CDR3 comprises 19 residues. Germline loops: CDR1 SGHAT, CDR2 FQNNGV. The trim removed 2 bases at V and 7 bases at J, leaving 20 bases unmatched. CDR3: CASSLLTLSAGGTKGTQYF. DNA for the CDR3: TGTGCCAGCAGCTTACTAACCCTTTCAGCGGGGGGAACGAAAGGGACCCAGTACTTC.

The chain links TRBV29-1 to TRBJ2-1; D is perhaps TRBD2 (6 bases). V lost 5 bases and J lost 6, with 20 bases in between. The CDR3 consists of 15 residues. Germline V CDR1 and CDR2: SQVTM, ANQGSEA. The DNA for the CDR3 is TGCAGCGTTTCCGAAGTAGCGGATTACTCCAATGAGCAGTTCTTC. It is translated as CSVSEVADYSNEQFF.

The J gene is TRBJ1-4, the V gene TRBV20-1, with D unresolved. Germline V gene sequence: CDR1 DFQATT, CDR2 SNEGSKA (reference sequence). There are 14 residues in the CDR3. V lost 1 base, J lost 8 bases, and 14 bases lay in between. The CDR3 bases are TGCAGTGCTAGAGGGAGCGTAGTTGGAGAAAAACTGTTTTTT. It codes for CSARGSVVGEKLFF.

This chain connects TRBV7-9 to TRBJ2-7; the D gene is possibly TRBD2 (5 bases). The germline V gene has CDR1 SEHNR and CDR2 FQNEAQ (reference sequence). Deletions cut 5 bases from V and 6 bases from J, with 11 bases between. The CDR3 has 12 amino acids. This CDR3 is CASSRLSAEQYF. The DNA of the CDR3 is TGTGCCAGCAGCAGACTTAGCGCCGAGCAGTACTTC.

This clonotype was counted a few times. V is TRBV20-1 and J is TRBJ2-7; tentative D call: TRBD1 (6 bases). This CDR3 contains 13 residues. Deletions cut 0 bases from V and 3 bases from J, with 9 bases between. Germline CDR1 and CDR2: DFQATT and SNEGSKA (reference sequence). The CDR3, as DNA: TGCAGTGCTAGAGATGGGGGCAGCTACGAGCAGTACTTC. Translated: CSARDGGSYEQYF.

This clonotype was recorded at least ten times. The chain is built from TRBV5-1 and TRBJ1-4; D remains ambiguous. CDR1 and CDR2 (germline): SGHRS, YFSETQ. V lost 6 bases to trimming and J lost 3 bases, with 15 bases between them. The CDR3 sequence is 15 residues long. The CDR3 here is CASTLRGGSNEKLFF. In nucleotides, the CDR3 is TGCGCCAGCACTTTACGGGGAGGATCTAATGAAAAACTGTTTTTT. Looking up the rest from reference TRBV5-1 and TRBJ1-4 gives the full variable domain: KAGVTQTPRYLIKTRGQQVTLSCSPISGHRSVSWYQQTPGQGLQFLFEYFSETQRNKGNFPGRFSGRQFSNSRSEMNVSTLELGDSALYLCASTLRGGSNEKLFFGSGTQLSVL.

This clonotype was observed a handful of times. The chain couples TRBV5-1 to TRBJ1-1; 10 bases are a match to TRBD1. V lost 2 bases to trimming and J lost 4 bases; unmatched junction nucleotides: 11. Per germline, CDR1 SGHRS and CDR2 YFSETQ. The CDR3 runs 17 residues. CDR3 bases: TGCGCCAGCAGCTTTGAGCGACAGGGGGCTAGGGGCACTGAAGCTTTCTTT. Translated: CASSFERQGARGTEAFF. The full variable domain, with the rest looked up from reference TRBV5-1 and TRBJ1-1, is KAGVTQTPRYLIKTRGQQVTLSCSPISGHRSVSWYQQTPGQGLQFLFEYFSETQRNKGNFPGRFSGRQFSNSRSEMNVSTLELGDSALYLCASSFERQGARGTEAFFGQGTRLTVV.

This clonotype was picked up a small number of times. The J gene is TRBJ1-2, the V gene TRBV2; D remains unclear. Looked up from germline, CDR1 is SNHLY and CDR2 is FYNNEI. The CDR3 is made up of 14 amino acids. The V end was cut by 6 bases, the J end by 2 bases, with 13 bases between. The CDR3 DNA reads as TGTGCCAGCAGATCTCTTACAGTAAACTATGGCTACACCTTC. Its translation is CASRSLTVNYGYTF. Looking up the rest from reference TRBV2 and TRBJ1-2 gives the full variable domain: EPEVTQTPSHQVTQMGQEVILRCVPISNHLYFYWYRQILGQKVEFLVSFYNNEISEKSEIFDDQFSVERPDGSNFTLKIRSTKLEDSAMYFCASRSLTVNYGYTFGSGTRLTVV.

Notes on this clonotype: The conserved phenylalanine or tryptophan normally closing the CDR3 is absent here, so this likely arose from a read error. J is TRBJ2-5 and V is TRBV29-1, with a tentative D call TRBD2 (5 bases). The germline V gene encodes CDR1 SQVTM and CDR2 ANQGSEA. The ends were cut back, 1 base at V and 1 base at J, with 10 bases in the middle. This CDR3 has 14 residues. The CDR3 is CSVEGPGTQETQYS. In DNA form, the CDR3 reads TGCAGCGTTGAAGGACCGGGAACCCAAGAGACCCAGTACTCC.

Here the CDR3 DNA reads TGCAGCGTTACCGGGACAGGGAAGGCCATTTACGAGCAGTACTTC. Translation: CSVTGTGKAIYEQYF. The chain has TRBV29-1 and TRBJ2-7; TRBD1 agrees at 9 bases. The V gene's germline CDR1 is SQVTM and CDR2 ANQGSEA. V shed 5 bases, J shed 4 bases, and the junction held 12 bases outside the gene matches. The CDR3 runs to 15 residues.

V usage is TRBV20-1 and J usage is TRBJ1-2, with 7 bases matching TRBD1. V trimming: 4 bases; J trimming: 0 bases; junction bases outside the gene matches: 14. Germline V lookup: CDR1 DFQATT, CDR2 SNEGSKA (reference sequence). This CDR3 region has 17 residues. The CDR3 coding sequence is TGCAGTGCTAATACAGGGGCCTATACCTCTCCTAACTATGGCTACACCTTC. It encodes CSANTGAYTSPNYGYTF.